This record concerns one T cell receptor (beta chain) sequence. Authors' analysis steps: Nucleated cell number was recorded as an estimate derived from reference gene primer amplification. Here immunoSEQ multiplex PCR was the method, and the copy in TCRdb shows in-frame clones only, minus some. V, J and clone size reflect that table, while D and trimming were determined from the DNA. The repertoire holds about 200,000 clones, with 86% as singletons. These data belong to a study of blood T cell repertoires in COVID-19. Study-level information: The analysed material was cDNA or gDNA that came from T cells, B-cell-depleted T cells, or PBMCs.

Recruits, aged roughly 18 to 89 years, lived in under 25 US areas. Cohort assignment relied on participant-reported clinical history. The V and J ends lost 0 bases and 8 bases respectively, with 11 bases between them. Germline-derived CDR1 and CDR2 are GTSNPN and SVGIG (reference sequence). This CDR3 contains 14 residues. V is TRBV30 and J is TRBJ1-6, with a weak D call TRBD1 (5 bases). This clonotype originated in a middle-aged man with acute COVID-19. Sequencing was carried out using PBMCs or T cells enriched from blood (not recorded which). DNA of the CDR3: TGTGCCTGGAGTGTACAAAGGGGTTATTCACCCCTCCACTTT. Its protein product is CAWSVQRGYSPLHF.